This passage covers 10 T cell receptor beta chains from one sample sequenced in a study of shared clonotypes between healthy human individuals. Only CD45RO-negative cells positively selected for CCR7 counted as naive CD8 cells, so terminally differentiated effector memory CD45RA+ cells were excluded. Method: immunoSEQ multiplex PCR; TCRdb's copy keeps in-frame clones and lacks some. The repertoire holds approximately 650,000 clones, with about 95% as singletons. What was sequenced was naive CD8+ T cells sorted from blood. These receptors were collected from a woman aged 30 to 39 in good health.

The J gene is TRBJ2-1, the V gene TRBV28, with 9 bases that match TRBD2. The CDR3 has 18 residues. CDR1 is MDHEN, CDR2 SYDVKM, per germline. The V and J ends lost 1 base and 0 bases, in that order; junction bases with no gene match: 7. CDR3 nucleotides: TGTGCCAGCAGTTTATCAGCGGGAGGCCCGAGCTCCTACAATGAGCAGTTCTTC. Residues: CASSLSAGGPSSYNEQFF.

CDR3 DNA sequence: TGCAGCGTGACGGGACTAGAAGTCTACAATGAGCAGTTCTTC. It yields the protein CSVTGLEVYNEQFF. V is TRBV29-1 and J is TRBJ2-1, with TRBD2 matching 8 bases. Germline trimming cut 6 bases from V and 3 bases from J; bases unmatched to any gene: 7. The CDR3 extends over 14 amino acids. Germline V gene sequence: CDR1 SQVTM, CDR2 ANQGSEA.

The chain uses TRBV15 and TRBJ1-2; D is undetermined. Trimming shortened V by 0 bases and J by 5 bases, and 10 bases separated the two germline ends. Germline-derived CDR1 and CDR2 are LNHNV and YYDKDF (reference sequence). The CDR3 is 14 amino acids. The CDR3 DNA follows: TGTGCCACCAGCAGAGATTCCCAGCTTTATGGCTACACCTTC. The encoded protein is CATSRDSQLYGYTF.

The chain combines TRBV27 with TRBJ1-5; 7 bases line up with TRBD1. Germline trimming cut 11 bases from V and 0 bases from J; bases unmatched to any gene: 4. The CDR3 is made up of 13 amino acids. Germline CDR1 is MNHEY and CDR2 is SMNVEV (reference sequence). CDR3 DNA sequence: TGTGCCGTAGGACAGGCTAGCAATCAGCCCCAGCATTTT. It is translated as CAVGQASNQPQHF.

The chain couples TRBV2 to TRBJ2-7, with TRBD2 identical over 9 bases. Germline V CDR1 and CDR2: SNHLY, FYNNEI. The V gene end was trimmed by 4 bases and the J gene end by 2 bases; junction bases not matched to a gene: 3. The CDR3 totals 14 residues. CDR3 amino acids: CASSGGLATYEQYF. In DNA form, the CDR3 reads TGTGCCAGCAGTGGAGGACTAGCGACCTACGAGCAGTACTTC.

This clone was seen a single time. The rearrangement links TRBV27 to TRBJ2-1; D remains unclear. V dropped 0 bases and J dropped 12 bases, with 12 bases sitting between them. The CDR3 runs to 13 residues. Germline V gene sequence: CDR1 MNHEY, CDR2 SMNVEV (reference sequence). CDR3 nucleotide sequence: TGTGCCAGCAGTTTATCGCGCCGACGTGGGCAGTTCTTC. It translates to CASSLSRRRGQFF.

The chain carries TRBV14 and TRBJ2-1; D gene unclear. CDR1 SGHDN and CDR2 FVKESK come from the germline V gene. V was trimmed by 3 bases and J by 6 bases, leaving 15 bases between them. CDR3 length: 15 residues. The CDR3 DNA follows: TGTGCCAGCAGCCAGACGGACCCCCCCTTCAATGAGCAGTTCTTC. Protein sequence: CASSQTDPPFNEQFF.

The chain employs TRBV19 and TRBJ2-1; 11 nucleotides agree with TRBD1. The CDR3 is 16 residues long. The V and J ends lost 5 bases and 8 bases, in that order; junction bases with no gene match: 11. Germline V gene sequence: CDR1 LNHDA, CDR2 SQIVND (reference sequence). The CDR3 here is CASSGTGTGGFDEQFF. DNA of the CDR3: TGTGCCAGTAGTGGTACCGGGACAGGGGGGTTTGATGAGCAGTTCTTC.

CDR3: CASSWSSSTHEQFF. For the CDR3, the DNA is TGTGCCAGCAGTTGGTCTTCTAGCACCCATGAGCAGTTCTTC. The chain has TRBV6-5 and TRBJ2-1, with D possibly being TRBD2 (5 bases). The length of the CDR3 is 14 residues. CDR1 MNHEY and CDR2 SVGAGI come from the germline V gene. V lost 4 bases and J 8 bases, leaving 15 bases between the germline ends.

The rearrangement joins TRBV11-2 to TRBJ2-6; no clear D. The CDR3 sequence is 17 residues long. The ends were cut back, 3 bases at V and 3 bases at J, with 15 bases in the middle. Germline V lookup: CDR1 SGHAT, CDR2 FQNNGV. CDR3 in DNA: TGTGCCAGCAGCTTGGACGGCTCGGTACGTGGGGCCAACGTCCTGACTTTC. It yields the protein CASSLDGSVRGANVLTF.